This TCR beta chain was captured in a study of PD-1 blockade in mismatch repair-deficient tumors. As for the study in general: Patients had approximately 11 mismatch repair-deficient cancer types and were previously treated and progressing. Overall study findings and caveats: Tumor-resident clones, often absent from pretreatment blood, expanded after pembrolizumab and then contracted.

With regard to this clone: Its antigen is currently unknown.

Using immunoSEQ multiplex PCR, the repertoire was profiled, and TCRdb retains in-frame clones only, with some absent. The table has under 95,000 clones, 81% seen once. Every patient had mismatch repair deficiency by PCR or immunohistochemistry. The TCR-sequenced patients were a few responders to pembrolizumab. The CDR3 consists of 14 residues. Trimming removed 5 bases at V and 3 bases at J, with 14 bases between. From germline, CDR1 is MNHEY and CDR2 SVGAGI. The clonotype originates from an adult with mismatch repair-deficient cancer. This sample comprised peripheral blood, obtained 12 weeks after starting pembrolizumab. J is TRBJ2-7 and V is TRBV6-5; D uncertain. This CDR3 reads CASSEMFMGYEQYF. The CDR3, as DNA: TGTGCCAGCAGTGAAATGTTTATGGGCTACGAGCAGTACTTC.